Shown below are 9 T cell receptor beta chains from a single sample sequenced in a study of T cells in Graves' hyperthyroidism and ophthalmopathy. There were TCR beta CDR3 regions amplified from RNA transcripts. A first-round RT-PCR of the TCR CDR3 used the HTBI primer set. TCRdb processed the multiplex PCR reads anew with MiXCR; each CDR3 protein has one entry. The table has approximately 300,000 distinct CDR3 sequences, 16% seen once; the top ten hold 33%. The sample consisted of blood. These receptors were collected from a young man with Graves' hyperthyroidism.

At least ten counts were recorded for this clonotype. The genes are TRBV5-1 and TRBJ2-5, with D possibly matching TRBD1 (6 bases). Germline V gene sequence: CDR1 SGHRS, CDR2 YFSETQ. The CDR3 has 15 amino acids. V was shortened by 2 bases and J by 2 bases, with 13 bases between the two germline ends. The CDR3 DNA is TGCGCCAGCAGCTTAAGTAACAGGGAACAAGAGACCCAGTACTTC. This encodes CASSLSNREQETQYF.

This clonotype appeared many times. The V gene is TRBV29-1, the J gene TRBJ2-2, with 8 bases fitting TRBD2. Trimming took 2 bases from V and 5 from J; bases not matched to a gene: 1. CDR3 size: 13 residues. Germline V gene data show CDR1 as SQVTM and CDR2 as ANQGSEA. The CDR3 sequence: CSVEIAGTGELFF. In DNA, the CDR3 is TGCAGCGTTGAAATAGCGGGAACCGGGGAGCTGTTTTTT.

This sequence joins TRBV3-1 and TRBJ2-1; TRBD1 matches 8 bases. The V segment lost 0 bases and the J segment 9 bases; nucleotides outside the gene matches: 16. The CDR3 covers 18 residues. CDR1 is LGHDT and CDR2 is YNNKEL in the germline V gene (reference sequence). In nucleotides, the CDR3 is TGTGCCAGCAGCCAAGATCTACGTACAGGGGGATATGCAGGTGAGCAGTTCTTC. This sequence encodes CASSQDLRTGGYAGEQFF.

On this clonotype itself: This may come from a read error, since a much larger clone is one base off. As DNA, the CDR3 is TGTGCCAGCAGCTCCCGTCGGACTAGCGGCACCTACGAGCAGTACTTC. Protein: CASSSRRTSGTYEQYF. This chain links TRBV7-2 with TRBJ2-7, with 10 positions matching TRBD2. The CDR3 is made up of 16 amino acids. Unmatched junction bases numbered 8, after V lost 4 bases and J lost 2 bases. Germline-derived CDR1 and CDR2 are SGHTA and FQGNSA. Supplemented by reference TRBV7-2 and TRBJ2-7, the full variable domain reads GAGVSQSPSNKVTEKGKDVELRCDPISGHTALYWYRQSLGQGLEFLIYFQGNSAPDKSGLPSDRFSAERTGGSVSTLTIQRTQQEDSAVYLCASSSRRTSGTYEQYFGPGTRLTVT.

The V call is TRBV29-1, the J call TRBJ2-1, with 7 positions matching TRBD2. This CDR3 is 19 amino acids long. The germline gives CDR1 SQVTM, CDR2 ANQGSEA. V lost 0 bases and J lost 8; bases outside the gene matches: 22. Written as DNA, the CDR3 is TGCAGCGTTGAAGATCCCTTTTCCCCGGCTAGCGGATCGTGGTATGAGCAGTTCTTC. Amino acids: CSVEDPFSPASGSWYEQFF.

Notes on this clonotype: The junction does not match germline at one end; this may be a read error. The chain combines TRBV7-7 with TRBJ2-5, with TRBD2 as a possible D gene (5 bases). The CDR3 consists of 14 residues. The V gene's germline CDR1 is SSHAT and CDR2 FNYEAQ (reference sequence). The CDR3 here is CASSLGLSQGTQYF. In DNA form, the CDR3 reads TGTGCTAGCAGCCTAGGACTTAGCCAAGGGACCCAGTACTTC.

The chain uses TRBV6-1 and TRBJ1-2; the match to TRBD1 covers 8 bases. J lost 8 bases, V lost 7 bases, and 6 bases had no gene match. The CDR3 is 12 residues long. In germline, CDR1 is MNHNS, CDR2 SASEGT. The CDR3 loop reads CASTLQGVGYTF. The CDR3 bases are TGTGCCAGCACCTTACAGGGGGTAGGCTACACCTTC.

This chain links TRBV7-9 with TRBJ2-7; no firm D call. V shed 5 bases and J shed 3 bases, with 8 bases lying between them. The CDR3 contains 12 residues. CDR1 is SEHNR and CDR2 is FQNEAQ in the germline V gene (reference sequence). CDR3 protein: CASSIGNYEQYF. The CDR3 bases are TGTGCCAGCAGCATAGGAAACTACGAGCAGTACTTC.

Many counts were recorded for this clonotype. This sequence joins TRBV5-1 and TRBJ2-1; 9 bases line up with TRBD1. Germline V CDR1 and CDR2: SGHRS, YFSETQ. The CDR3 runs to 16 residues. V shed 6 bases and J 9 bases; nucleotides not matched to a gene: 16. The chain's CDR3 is CASISTPGQGVGEQFF. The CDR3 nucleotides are TGCGCCAGCATCTCTACACCGGGACAGGGAGTTGGTGAGCAGTTCTTC. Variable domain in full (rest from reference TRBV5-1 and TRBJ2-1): KAGVTQTPRYLIKTRGQQVTLSCSPISGHRSVSWYQQTPGQGLQFLFEYFSETQRNKGNFPGRFSGRQFSNSRSEMNVSTLELGDSALYLCASISTPGQGVGEQFFGPGTRLTVL.